This T cell receptor (beta chain) was identified in a study of identical twins. Study observations and caveats: Where out-of-frame alpha sequences were twin-shared, they showed excess low generation probability. For cord blood, abundant beta clonotypes had fewer insertions, unlike memory repertoires, which showed none.

Template switching, a step in the protocol, added a universal primer site, and cDNA carried unique molecular identifiers. TCRdb reprocessed the 5' RACE reads via MiXCR and lists one record per CDR3 protein. The data contain 450,000 to 600,000 distinct CDR3 sequences, 20% to 25% of them singletons. Comment on this clonotype: Its antigen is as yet unknown.

The germline V gene encodes CDR1 SGHRS and CDR2 YFSETQ. The junction had 5 bases not matched to a gene; V was cut back by 4 bases and J by 0 bases. The CDR3 is 17 amino acids. The data were also submitted as part of a second study, on yellow fever vaccine responses in identical twins.

The receptor was derived from a young woman in good health. The sequencing input was CD4+ T cells sorted from blood. The chain joins TRBV5-1 to TRBJ2-3, with 13 bases that match TRBD2. CDR3 sequence: CASSLRLAGGSTDTQYF. CDR3 DNA sequence: TGCGCCAGCAGCCTAAGACTAGCGGGGGGAAGCACAGATACGCAGTATTTT.